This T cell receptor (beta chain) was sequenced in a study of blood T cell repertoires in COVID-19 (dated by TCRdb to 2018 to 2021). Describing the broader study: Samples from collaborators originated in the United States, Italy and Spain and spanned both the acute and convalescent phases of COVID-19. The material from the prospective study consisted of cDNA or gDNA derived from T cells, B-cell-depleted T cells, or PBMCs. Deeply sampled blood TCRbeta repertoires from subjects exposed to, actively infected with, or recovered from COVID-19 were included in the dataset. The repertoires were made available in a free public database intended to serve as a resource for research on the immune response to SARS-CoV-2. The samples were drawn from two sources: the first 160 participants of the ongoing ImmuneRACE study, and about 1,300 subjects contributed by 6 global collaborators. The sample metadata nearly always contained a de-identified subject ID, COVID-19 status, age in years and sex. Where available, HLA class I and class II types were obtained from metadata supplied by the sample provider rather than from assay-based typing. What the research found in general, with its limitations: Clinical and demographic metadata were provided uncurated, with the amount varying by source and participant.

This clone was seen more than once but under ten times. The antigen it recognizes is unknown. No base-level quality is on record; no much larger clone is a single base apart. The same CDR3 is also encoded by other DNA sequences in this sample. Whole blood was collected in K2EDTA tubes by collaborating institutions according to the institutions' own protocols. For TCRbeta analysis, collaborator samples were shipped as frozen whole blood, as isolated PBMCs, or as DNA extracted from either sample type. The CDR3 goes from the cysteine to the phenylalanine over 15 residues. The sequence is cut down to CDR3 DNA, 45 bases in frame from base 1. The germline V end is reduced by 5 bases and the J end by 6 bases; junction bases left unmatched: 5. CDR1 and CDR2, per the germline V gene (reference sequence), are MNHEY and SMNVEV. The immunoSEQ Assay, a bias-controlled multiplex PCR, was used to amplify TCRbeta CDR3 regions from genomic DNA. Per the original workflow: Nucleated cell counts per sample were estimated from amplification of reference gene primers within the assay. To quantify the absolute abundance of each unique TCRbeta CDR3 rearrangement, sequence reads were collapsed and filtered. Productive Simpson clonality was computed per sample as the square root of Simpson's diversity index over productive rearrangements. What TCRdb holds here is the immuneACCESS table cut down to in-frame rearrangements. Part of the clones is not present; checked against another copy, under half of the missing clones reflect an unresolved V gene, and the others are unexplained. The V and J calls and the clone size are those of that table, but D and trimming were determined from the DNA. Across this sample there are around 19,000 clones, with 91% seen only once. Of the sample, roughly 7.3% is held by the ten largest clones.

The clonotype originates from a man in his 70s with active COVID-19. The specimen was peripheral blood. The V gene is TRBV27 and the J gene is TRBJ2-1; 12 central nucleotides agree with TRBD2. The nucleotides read TGTGCCAGCAGTCCACTAGCGGGAGGTGGCAATGAGCAGTTCTTC. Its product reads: CASSPLAGGGNEQFF.